This is a list of T cell receptor beta chains from one sample in a study of T cell responses to AZD1222 COVID-19 vaccine. Repertoires were generated with immunoSEQ multiplex PCR, while TCRdb's copy carries only in-frame clones and drops some. The top ten hold 9.5% to 15% of the sample, which has about 99,000 clones, 85% to 95% seen once. The sample consisted of peripheral blood, taken on day 0 of AZD1222 vaccination. The receptor source for this set is an adult in good health. Each CDR3 is given with its conserved first and last residue. D genes are given only for firm matches. A clone size is listed for some rows: how often the clone was seen (once, few, many), or a class if it is expanded.

size	V	D	J	CDR3	DNA
.	TRBV27	TRBD2	TRBJ2-7	CASRRGRGLAGGDDEQYF	TGTGCCAGCAGGAGGGGCAGGGGACTAGCGGGAGGGGACGACGAGCAGTACTTC
.	TRBV6-5	.	TRBJ1-4	CASSPTQTNEKLFF	TGTGCCAGCAGCCCGACTCAGACTAATGAAAAACTGTTTTTT
.	TRBV5-8	.	TRBJ2-7	CASSLPPLEQYF	TGTGCCAGCAGCTTGCCGCCCCTCGAGCAGTACTTC
.	TRBV5-4	.	TRBJ2-2	CASSAGPTGELFF	TGTGCCAGCAGCGCCGGTCCAACCGGGGAGCTGTTTTTT
.	TRBV10-3	.	TRBJ1-1	CAISEVRGLNTEAFF	TGTGCCATCAGTGAGGTTAGGGGATTGAACACTGAAGCTTTCTTT
.	TRBV18	.	TRBJ2-3	CASSPDGFTDTQYF	TGTGCCAGCTCACCCGACGGATTCACAGATACGCAGTATTTT
.	TRBV5-1	TRBD1	TRBJ1-4	CASSPDRGATNEKLFF	TGCGCCAGCAGCCCTGACAGGGGTGCAACTAATGAAAAACTGTTTTTT
once	TRBV25-1	.	TRBJ1-4	CASTREGRREKLFF	TGTGCCAGCACCAGAGAAGGAAGGCGGGAAAAACTGTTTTTT
.	TRBV6-1	.	TRBJ2-7	CASSEREYEQYF	TGTGCCAGCAGTGAAAGGGAGTACGAGCAGTACTTC
.	TRBV7-9	.	TRBJ1-6	CASSNNNSPLHF	TGTGCCAGCAGCAACAATAATTCACCCCTCCACTTT
.	TRBV7-8	.	TRBJ2-7	CASNEGLRNEQYF	TGTGCCAGCAACGAAGGCCTCAGGAACGAGCAGTACTTC
once	TRBV28	.	TRBJ2-2	CASRKPRLGELFF	TGTGCCAGCAGGAAGCCCCGACTAGGGGAGCTGTTTTTT
few	TRBV19	TRBD1	TRBJ2-6	CASSMNRGSGANVLTF	TGTGCCAGTAGTATGAACAGGGGCTCTGGGGCCAACGTCCTGACTTTC
.	TRBV6-5	.	TRBJ1-1	CASSYSRQTGTEAFF	TGTGCCAGCAGTTACTCTCGTCAAACAGGGACTGAAGCTTTCTTT
.	TRBV15	.	TRBJ2-7	CATSLGQGYTYEQYF	TGTGCCACCAGCCTGGGGCAGGGTTACACCTACGAGCAGTACTTC
.	TRBV6-5	.	TRBJ1-4	CASSPGKGPNEKLFF	TGTGCCAGCAGTCCGGGGAAGGGGCCGAATGAAAAACTGTTTTTT
.	TRBV7-6	.	TRBJ2-2	CASSPPGGTTGELFF	TGTGCCAGCAGCCCCCCGGGCGGCACCACCGGGGAGCTGTTTTTT
.	TRBV6-2/TRBV6-3	TRBD1	TRBJ2-2	CASSYWGQYTGELFF	TGTGCCAGCAGTTACTGGGGACAGTACACCGGGGAGCTGTTTTTT
.	TRBV15	TRBD2	TRBJ2-7	CATSRSPGRVPYEQYF	TGTGCCACCAGCAGGTCCCCGGGGAGGGTCCCCTACGAGCAGTACTTC
.	TRBV11-2	.	TRBJ2-7	CASSFGAEYEQYF	TGTGCCAGCAGCTTTGGGGCAGAGTACGAGCAGTACTTC
.	TRBV2	.	TRBJ1-3	CASRGGRHSGNTIYF	TGTGCCAGCAGGGGTGGACGGCACTCTGGAAACACCATATATTTT
.	TRBV5-6	TRBD1	TRBJ2-7	CASSLTLSGTASYEQYF	TGTGCCAGCAGCTTGACCCTCTCCGGGACAGCAAGCTACGAGCAGTACTTC
.	TRBV4-2	TRBD2	TRBJ2-3	CASSHGGGRTDTQYF	TGTGCCAGCAGCCACGGGGGAGGGAGGACAGATACGCAGTATTTT
few	TRBV29-1	TRBD2	TRBJ2-4	CSVLAGGTPSNIQYF	TGCAGCGTTCTAGCGGGGGGGACCCCCAGTAACATTCAGTACTTC
.	TRBV5-1	.	TRBJ1-4	CASSFLPATNEKLFF	TGCGCCAGCAGCTTCCTGCCTGCAACTAATGAAAAACTGTTTTTT
once	TRBV11-2	.	TRBJ2-3	CASSLVAGSDTQYF	TGTGCCAGCAGCTTAGTGGCAGGCAGCGATACGCAGTATTTT
.	TRBV27	.	TRBJ1-4	CASRVAGLSEKLFF	TGTGCCAGCCGTGTGGCAGGGCTCAGTGAAAAACTGTTTTTT
.	TRBV7-9	TRBD1	TRBJ1-2	CASSLEQGSNYGYTF	TGTGCCAGCAGCTTAGAACAGGGGAGTAACTATGGCTACACCTTC
.	TRBV27	.	TRBJ1-5	CASSPAGDNQPQHF	TGTGCCAGCAGTCCCGCGGGGGACAATCAGCCCCAGCATTTT
.	TRBV9	TRBD1	TRBJ1-4	CASSVATTGSEKLFF	TGTGCCAGCAGCGTAGCTACGACAGGGAGCGAAAAACTGTTTTTT
.	TRBV5-1	.	TRBJ2-2	CASSLLQGRDTGELFF	TGCGCCAGCAGCTTACTCCAGGGGCGGGATACCGGGGAGCTGTTTTTT
.	TRBV5-4	TRBD1	TRBJ1-1	CASSTPGTGVPTEAFF	TGTGCCAGCAGCACCCCTGGGACAGGGGTTCCCACTGAAGCTTTCTTT
.	TRBV5-4	.	TRBJ1-6	CASSESNSPLHF	TGTGCCAGCAGCGAGTCCAATTCACCCCTCCACTTT
once	TRBV4-3	.	TRBJ2-7	CASSQGGRGSYEQYF	TGCGCCAGCAGCCAAGGTGGTAGGGGCTCCTACGAGCAGTACTTC
.	TRBV4-1	.	TRBJ1-5	CASSLDYSNQPQHF	TGCGCCAGCAGCCTGGATTATAGCAATCAGCCCCAGCATTTT
.	TRBV10-3	.	TRBJ2-7	CAISESGGSGYEQYF	TGTGCCATCAGTGAGTCGGGTGGGAGTGGATACGAGCAGTACTTC
once	TRBV5-6	.	TRBJ1-1	CASSFDLPGNTEAFF	TGTGCCAGCAGCTTCGATCTGCCTGGGAACACTGAAGCTTTCTTT
.	TRBV3-1/TRBV3-2	.	TRBJ1-1	CASSQGITEAFF	TGTGCCAGCAGCCAGGGTATTACTGAAGCTTTCTTT
.	TRBV5-6	.	TRBJ1-1	CASGAGAGDTEAFF	TGTGCCAGCGGGGCAGGGGCTGGTGACACTGAAGCTTTCTTT
.	TRBV5-4	.	TRBJ1-2	CASSFFRGPSDGYTF	TGTGCCAGCAGCTTTTTCCGGGGGCCCTCTGACGGCTACACCTTC
.	TRBV20-1	.	TRBJ1-2	CSASQENYGYTF	TGCAGTGCTAGTCAGGAGAACTATGGCTACACCTTC
.	TRBV5-1	.	TRBJ1-1	CASSLLGQLNTEAFF	TGCGCCAGCAGCTTGTTAGGCCAGTTGAACACTGAAGCTTTCTTT
.	TRBV19	.	TRBJ2-1	CASSWRGYNEQFF	TGTGCCAGTAGTTGGCGGGGTTACAATGAGCAGTTCTTC
.	TRBV7-9	.	TRBJ2-1	CASSSTDAGSSYNEQFF	TGTGCCAGCAGCTCGACCGACGCGGGTAGCTCCTACAATGAGCAGTTCTTC
.	TRBV28	TRBD2	TRBJ2-5	CASSSLAGGRETQYF	TGTGCCAGCAGTTCCCTAGCGGGAGGGAGAGAGACCCAGTACTTC
.	TRBV19	.	TRBJ2-7	CASATGNSYEQYF	TGTGCCAGTGCAACCGGCAACTCCTACGAGCAGTACTTC
.	TRBV29-1	.	TRBJ2-6	CSVDSGANVLTF	TGCAGCGTTGACTCTGGGGCCAACGTCCTGACTTTC